This entry features one T cell receptor beta chain sequence. These data come from a study of blood T cell repertoires in COVID-19. Study-wide background: There were acute and convalescent COVID-19 samples, and they came from the United States, Italy and Spain. T cells, B-cell-depleted T cells, or PBMCs provided the cDNA or gDNA that served as material.

Per the original methods: Reference gene primer amplification gave estimated nucleated cell counts. Assay used: immunoSEQ multiplex PCR; TCRdb lists only in-frame clones, some missing. V and J calls and clone size are copied from that table; D and trimming were computed from the DNA. The table includes approximately 300,000 clones, approximately 90% detected once. Cohort 3 recovered donors had two negative PCRs, clearance, or symptom resolution. CDR1 is MNHEY and CDR2 is SVGAGI in the germline V gene. This CDR3 spans 15 amino acids. The V segment lost 7 bases and the J segment 2 bases; nucleotides outside the gene matches: 6.

The source material was PBMCs or T cells enriched from blood (not recorded which). This receptor was identified in a woman younger than 30 who had recovered from COVID-19. This rearrangement joins TRBV6-5 to TRBJ1-3, with 9 bases matching TRBD1. CDR3 sequence: CASTRTGEAGNTIYF. The DNA for the CDR3 is TGTGCCAGCACCCGGACAGGGGAGGCTGGAAACACCATATATTTT.